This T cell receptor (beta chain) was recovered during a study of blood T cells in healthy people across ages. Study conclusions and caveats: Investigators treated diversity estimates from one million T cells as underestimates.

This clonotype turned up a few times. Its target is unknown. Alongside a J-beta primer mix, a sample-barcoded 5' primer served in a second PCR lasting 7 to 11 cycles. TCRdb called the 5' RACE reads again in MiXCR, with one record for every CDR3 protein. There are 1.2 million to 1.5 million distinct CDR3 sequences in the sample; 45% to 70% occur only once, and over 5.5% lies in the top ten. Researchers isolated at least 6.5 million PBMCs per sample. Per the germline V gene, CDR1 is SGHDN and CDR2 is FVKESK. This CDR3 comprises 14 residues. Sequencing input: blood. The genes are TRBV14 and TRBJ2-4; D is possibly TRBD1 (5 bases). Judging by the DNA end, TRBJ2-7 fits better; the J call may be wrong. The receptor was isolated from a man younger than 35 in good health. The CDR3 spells CASSPVAGNYEQYF. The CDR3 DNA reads TGTGCCAGCAGTCCCGTGGCAGGGAACTACGAGCAGTACTTC.